The 25 T cell receptor beta chains below come from one sample, sequenced in a study of response to subunit inactivated influenza vaccine. MiXCR, applied by TCRdb to the RT-PCR reads, yields one record per CDR3 protein. The sample lists just under 550,000 distinct CDR3 sequences; roughly 25% were seen once. Another study also made use of these data, one on T cells expressing NK-cell markers. From that study: 5'RACE template switching with UMIs generated TCR beta cDNA.

The sample was CD4+ T cells sorted from PBMCs, taken 11 to 12 days after vaccination. The receptor source for this set is a man in his fifties or sixties who received an inactivated influenza vaccine.

This clonotype was seen only a few times. This chain joins TRBV27 and TRBJ2-7; D not resolved. The germline V and J ends were trimmed by 0 bases and 5 bases, with 5 bases remaining between them. CDR1 and CDR2 (germline): MNHEY, SMNVEV (reference sequence). The length of the CDR3 is 12 residues. DNA for the CDR3: TGTGCCAGCAGTTTATCTGGTCACGAGCAGTACTTC. It translates to CASSLSGHEQYF.

This sequence joins TRBV25-1 and TRBJ1-1; 9 bases are a match to TRBD1. The CDR3 runs to 15 residues. V trimming: 3 bases; J trimming: 5 bases; junction bases outside the gene matches: 7. CDR1 is MGHDK and CDR2 is SYGVNS in the germline V gene. The DNA for the CDR3 is TGTGCCAGCAGTGACCCTGACAGGGGGAGGACTGAAGCTTTCTTT. Protein: CASSDPDRGRTEAFF.

The genes are TRBV20-1 and TRBJ2-5; 8 bases line up with TRBD2. The CDR3 is made up of 13 amino acids. Trimming took 4 bases from V and 10 from J; bases not matched to a gene: 11. Germline CDR1 DFQATT, CDR2 SNEGSKA (reference sequence). CDR3 in amino acids: CSAKYPGGWVQYF. The DNA of the CDR3 is TGCAGTGCTAAATACCCGGGGGGGTGGGTCCAGTACTTC.

This chain uses TRBV6-2 or TRBV6-3 with TRBJ2-7, with 9 bases matching TRBD1. Trimming took 7 bases from V and 3 from J; bases not matched to a gene: 13. The CDR3 is 16 residues long. Per the germline V gene, CDR1 is MNHEY and CDR2 is SVGEGT. CDR3 residues: CASNGQGKEKNYEQYF. DNA of the CDR3: TGTGCCAGCAACGGACAGGGGAAGGAAAAAAACTACGAGCAGTACTTC.

The chain uses TRBV28 and TRBJ2-1; unclear D gene. With 1 base removed from V and 3 bases from J, the gap between germline ends came to 10 bases. This CDR3 has 15 residues. Germline CDR1 and CDR2: MDHEN and SYDVKM. The CDR3 reads CASSLYQAHYNEQFF. CDR3 nucleotide sequence: TGTGCCAGCAGTTTATACCAAGCACACTACAATGAGCAGTTCTTC.

The sample holds one count of this clonotype. The chain joins TRBV6-6 to TRBJ2-1, with no clear D. The CDR3 is 12 residues long. V was shortened by 7 bases and J by 9 bases, with 13 bases between the two germline ends. Germline V lookup: CDR1 MNHNY, CDR2 SVGAGI (reference sequence). CDR3 DNA sequence: TGTGCCAGCACCAACTTGAAAGCTGAGCAGTTCTTC. Its translation is CASTNLKAEQFF.

V and J are TRBV29-1 and TRBJ1-3, with unresolved D. The V and J ends lost 4 bases and 3 bases respectively, with 10 bases between them. Germline loops: CDR1 SQVTM, CDR2 ANQGSEA. The CDR3 consists of 13 residues. The CDR3, as DNA: TGCAGCGTTGGAGGACGATTTGGAAACACCATATATTTT. The encoded protein is CSVGGRFGNTIYF.

The V gene is TRBV5-5, the J gene TRBJ2-1; D remains ambiguous. The CDR3 totals 16 residues. Trimming removed 2 bases from V and 6 bases from J, with 18 bases in between. From germline, CDR1 is SGHKS and CDR2 YYEKEE (reference sequence). CDR3: CASSFFSSSSGNEQFF. The CDR3 DNA is TGTGCCAGCAGCTTTTTTAGTTCGTCCAGTGGCAATGAGCAGTTCTTC.

This clonotype was seen a few times. The chain couples TRBV7-9 to TRBJ1-2; D remains ambiguous. V gave up 4 bases and J gave up 4 bases, with 16 bases separating them. Germline V gene lookup returns CDR1 SEHNR and CDR2 FQNEAQ (reference sequence). The CDR3 sequence is 15 residues long. The CDR3 DNA sequence: TGTGCCAGCAGCTCGGCGGAGGGTATTAGCTATGGCTACACCTTC. The encoded protein is CASSSAEGISYGYTF.

This clonotype was seen only a few times. The chain links TRBV4-1 to TRBJ2-5, with 9 bases identical to TRBD2. The trim removed 6 bases at V and 1 base at J, leaving 3 bases unmatched. The germline CDR1 and CDR2 sequences are MGHRA and YSYEKL. CDR3 length: 14 amino acids. CDR3 sequence reads: CASSNSGGQETQYF. In DNA form, the CDR3 reads TGCGCCAGCAGTAATAGCGGGGGCCAAGAGACCCAGTACTTC.

The V and J genes are TRBV5-1 and TRBJ1-1, with D tentatively TRBD1 (5 bases). The germline V gene encodes CDR1 SGHRS and CDR2 YFSETQ. Trimming removed 4 bases at V and 1 base at J, with 20 bases between. This CDR3 has 17 residues. The CDR3: CASSRGHAMGENTEAFF. In DNA form, the CDR3 reads TGCGCCAGCAGCCGCGGCCACGCGATGGGGGAGAACACTGAAGCTTTCTTT.

This clonotype was detected a few times. V and J are TRBV15 and TRBJ1-1; tentative D call: TRBD1 (6 bases). Germline V gene data show CDR1 as LNHNV and CDR2 as YYDKDF (reference sequence). This CDR3 region has 16 residues. V shed 5 bases and J shed 0 bases, with 16 bases lying between them. DNA of the CDR3: TGTGCCACCAGCCCCCGAGGGGGGCGGATGAACACTGAAGCTTTCTTT. As protein: CATSPRGGRMNTEAFF.

The chain links TRBV7-2 to TRBJ2-3, with 9 bases lining up with TRBD2. V trimming: 1 base; J trimming: 5 bases; junction bases outside the gene matches: 7. CDR3 size: 16 residues. The germline CDR1 and CDR2 sequences are SGHTA and FQGNSA. The CDR3 region has the DNA TGTGCCAGCAGCTTAGGTCGCGGGGGGGCATTAGATACGCAGTATTTT. Translating gives CASSLGRGGALDTQYF.

V and J are TRBV20-1 and TRBJ2-7, with D perhaps TRBD2 (7 bases). V lost 3 bases to trimming and J lost 2 bases, with 14 bases between them. From germline, CDR1 is DFQATT and CDR2 SNEGSKA (reference sequence). This CDR3 has 14 amino acids. CDR3 in DNA: TGCAGTGCTAGGTCGGGGGGCCCACCCTACGAGCAGTACTTC. It yields the protein CSARSGGPPYEQYF.

In its sample, this clonotype was seen a few times. The chain employs TRBV4-2 and TRBJ2-1, with TRBD2 as a possible D gene (6 bases). Germline assignment: CDR1 LGHNA and CDR2 YNFKEQ. The V gene lost 1 base and the J gene lost 9 bases, with 28 bases spanning the gap. This CDR3 comprises 19 residues. CDR3 DNA: TGTGCCAGCAGCCAAGGGGGTTGGGAGGAGTTAACGAGTCACCGTGAGCAGTTCTTC. Protein: CASSQGGWEELTSHREQFF.

The rearrangement uses TRBV29-1 and TRBJ2-2; TRBD1 matches 8 bases. The germline CDR1 and CDR2 sequences are SQVTM and ANQGSEA. Trimming took 6 bases from V and 0 from J; bases not matched to a gene: 6. The CDR3 consists of 15 residues. The CDR3 sequence: CSVEAGGANTGELFF. CDR3 coding DNA: TGCAGCGTGGAGGCAGGGGGCGCGAACACCGGGGAGCTGTTTTTT.

The V call is TRBV11-2, the J call TRBJ2-7, with D unclear. CDR3 length: 16 amino acids. Trimming pared 4 bases from V and 2 bases from J, leaving 18 bases between. Germline CDR1 is SGHAT and CDR2 is FQNNGV. CDR3 in amino acids: CASSSLDLKRAYEQYF. For the CDR3, the DNA is TGTGCCAGCAGCTCCCTGGACCTAAAAAGAGCCTACGAGCAGTACTTC.

Only a few counts were recorded for this clonotype. The chain has TRBV4-3 and TRBJ2-2; D gene uncertain. CDR3 length: 12 residues. The germline V and J ends were trimmed by 4 bases and 8 bases, with 8 bases remaining between them. Germline V gene data show CDR1 as LGHNA and CDR2 as YSLEER. The CDR3 sequence is CASSRYWGELFF. The CDR3 DNA reads as TGCGCCAGCAGCCGCTACTGGGGGGAGCTGTTTTTT.

Of note for this clonotype: Given a much more abundant clone one base away, this may be a read error. V usage is TRBV4-3 and J usage is TRBJ1-2; weak D call: TRBD1 (6 bases). The CDR3 has 15 residues. The V gene lost 4 bases and the J gene lost 4 bases, with 16 bases spanning the gap. The V gene's germline CDR1 is LGHNA and CDR2 YSLEER. The CDR3 nucleotides are TGCGCCAGCAGCCTCACTACGGACAGATTCTATGGCTACACCTTC. It translates to CASSLTTDRFYGYTF.

The chain employs TRBV28 and TRBJ2-7; TRBD2 aligns across 10 bases. This CDR3 comprises 18 residues. V trimming: 7 bases; J trimming: 3 bases; junction bases outside the gene matches: 18. CDR1 is MDHEN and CDR2 is SYDVKM in the germline V gene. The chain's CDR3 is CASTPSWASGGLNYEQYF. The CDR3 DNA reads TGTGCCAGCACCCCCTCGTGGGCTAGCGGGGGCCTAAACTACGAGCAGTACTTC.

The chain uses TRBV27 and TRBJ2-2; D not resolved. The CDR3 loop spans 14 amino acids. The V end was cut by 0 bases, the J end by 7 bases, with 9 bases between. Germline loops: CDR1 MNHEY, CDR2 SMNVEV (reference sequence). The DNA of the CDR3 is TGTGCCAGCAGTTTATCGGTTCTGAGCGGGGAGCTGTTTTTT. Amino acid sequence: CASSLSVLSGELFF.

This chain links TRBV25-1 with TRBJ2-7, with D hard to call. The V gene's germline CDR1 is MGHDK and CDR2 SYGVNS. With 1 base removed from V and 7 bases from J, the gap between germline ends came to 14 bases. The CDR3 consists of 14 residues. In nucleotides, the CDR3 is TGTGCCAGCAGTGAATTCAGTAACAGTAGGGAGCAGTACTTC. Encoded protein: CASSEFSNSREQYF.

The V and J genes are TRBV20-1 and TRBJ2-7; D is unresolved. In germline, CDR1 is DFQATT, CDR2 SNEGSKA (reference sequence). The CDR3 is 12 residues long. With 6 bases removed from V and 1 base from J, the gap between germline ends came to 10 bases. The CDR3 region has the DNA TGCAGTGCGCCGGACCTTTCCTACGAGCAGTACTTC. It encodes CSAPDLSYEQYF.

This clonotype came up many times. The chain couples TRBV29-1 to TRBJ2-1; D not resolved. Germline-derived CDR1 and CDR2 are SQVTM and ANQGSEA. V dropped 2 bases and J dropped 6 bases, with 8 bases sitting between them. CDR3 length equals 12 residues. This CDR3 is CSVELFANEQFF. CDR3 DNA sequence: TGCAGCGTTGAACTTTTTGCCAATGAGCAGTTCTTC.

This clonotype was seen a handful of times. The J gene is TRBJ2-3, the V gene TRBV20-1; 12 bases match TRBD2. This CDR3 has 17 amino acids. V shed 3 bases and J 4 bases; nucleotides not matched to a gene: 11. Germline V gene lookup returns CDR1 DFQATT and CDR2 SNEGSKA (reference sequence). The CDR3 protein is CSASPLAGGRLADTQYF. The CDR3 region has the DNA TGCAGTGCTAGTCCCCTAGCGGGGGGGCGGCTTGCAGATACGCAGTATTTT.